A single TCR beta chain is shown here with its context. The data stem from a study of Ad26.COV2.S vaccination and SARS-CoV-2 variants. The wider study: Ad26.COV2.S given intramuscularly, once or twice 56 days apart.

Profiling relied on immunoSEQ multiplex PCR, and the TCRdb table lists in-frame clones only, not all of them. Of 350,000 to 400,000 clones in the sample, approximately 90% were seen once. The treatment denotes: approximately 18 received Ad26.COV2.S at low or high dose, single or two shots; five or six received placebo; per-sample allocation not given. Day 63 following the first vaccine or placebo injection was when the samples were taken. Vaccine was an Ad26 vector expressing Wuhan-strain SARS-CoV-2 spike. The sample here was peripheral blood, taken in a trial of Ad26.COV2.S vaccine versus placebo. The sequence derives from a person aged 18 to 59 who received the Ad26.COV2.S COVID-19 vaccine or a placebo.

CDR3 amino acids: CASSPLGNEQFF. The CDR3 coding sequence is TGTGCCAGCAGCCCACTCGGCAATGAGCAGTTCTTC. The chain combines TRBV7-8 with TRBJ2-1; D gene unclear. CDR3 length: 12 residues. Germline V gives CDR1 SGHVS, CDR2 FQNEAQ. V was clipped by 5 bases and J by 6 bases, with 8 bases between them.